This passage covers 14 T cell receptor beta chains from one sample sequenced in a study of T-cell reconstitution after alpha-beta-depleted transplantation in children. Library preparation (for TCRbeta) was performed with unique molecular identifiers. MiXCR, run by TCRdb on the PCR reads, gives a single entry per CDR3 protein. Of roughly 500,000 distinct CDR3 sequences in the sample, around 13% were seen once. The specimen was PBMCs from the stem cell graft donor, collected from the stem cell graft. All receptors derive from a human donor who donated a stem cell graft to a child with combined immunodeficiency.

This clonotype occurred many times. The CDR3 DNA follows: TGTGCCAGCAGCTTAGGAACAGTCAATGAGCAGTTCTTC. Translating it yields CASSLGTVNEQFF. V gene TRBV7-9 combines with J gene TRBJ2-1; D uncertain. V lost 1 base to trimming and J lost 6 bases, with 7 bases between them. The length of the CDR3 is 13 residues. Germline CDR1 reads SEHNR; CDR2 reads FQNEAQ (reference sequence).

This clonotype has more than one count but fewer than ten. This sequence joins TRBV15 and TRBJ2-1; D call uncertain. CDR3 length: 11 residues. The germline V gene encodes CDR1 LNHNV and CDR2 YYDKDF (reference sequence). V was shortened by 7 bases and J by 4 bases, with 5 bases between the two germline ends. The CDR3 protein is CATKEYNEQFF. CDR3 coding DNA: TGTGCCACCAAGGAATACAATGAGCAGTTCTTC.

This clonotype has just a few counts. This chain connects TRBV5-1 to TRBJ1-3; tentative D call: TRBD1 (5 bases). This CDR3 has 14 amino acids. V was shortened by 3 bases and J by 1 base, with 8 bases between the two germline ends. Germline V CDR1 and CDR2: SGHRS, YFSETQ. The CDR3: CASSWQGSGNTIYF. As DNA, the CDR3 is TGCGCCAGCAGCTGGCAGGGATCTGGAAACACCATATATTTT.

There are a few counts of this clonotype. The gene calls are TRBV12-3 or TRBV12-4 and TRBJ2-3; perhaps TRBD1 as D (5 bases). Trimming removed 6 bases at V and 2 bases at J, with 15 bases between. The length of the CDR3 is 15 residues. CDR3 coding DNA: TGTGCCAGCAGCGCTGCGATAGGGGACACAGATACGCAGTATTTT. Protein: CASSAAIGDTDTQYF.

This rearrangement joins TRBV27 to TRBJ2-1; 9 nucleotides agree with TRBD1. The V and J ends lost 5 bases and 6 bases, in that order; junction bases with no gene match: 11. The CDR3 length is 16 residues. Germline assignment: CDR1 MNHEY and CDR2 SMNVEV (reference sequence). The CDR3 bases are TGTGCCAGCAGTCTATGGGGACAGGGAATCATCAATGAGCAGTTCTTC. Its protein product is CASSLWGQGIINEQFF.

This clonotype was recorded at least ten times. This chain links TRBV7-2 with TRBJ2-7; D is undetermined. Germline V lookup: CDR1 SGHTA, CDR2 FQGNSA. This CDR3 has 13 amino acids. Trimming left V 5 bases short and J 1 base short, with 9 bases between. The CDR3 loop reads CASSLTPSYEQYF. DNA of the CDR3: TGTGCCAGCAGCCTAACGCCATCCTACGAGCAGTACTTC.

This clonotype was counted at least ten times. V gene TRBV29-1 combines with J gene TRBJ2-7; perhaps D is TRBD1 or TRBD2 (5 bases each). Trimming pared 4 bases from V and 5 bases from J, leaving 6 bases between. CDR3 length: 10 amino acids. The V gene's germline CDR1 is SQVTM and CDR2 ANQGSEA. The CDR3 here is CSVGDHEQYF. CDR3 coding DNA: TGCAGCGTTGGGGACCACGAGCAGTACTTC.

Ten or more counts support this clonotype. The CDR3 protein is CASSLGGFYGYTF. In DNA, the CDR3 is TGTGCCAGCAGCTTGGGGGGGTTCTATGGCTACACCTTC. The chain employs TRBV5-5 and TRBJ1-2; TRBD1 might be the D (5 bases). Germline V CDR1 and CDR2: SGHKS, YYEKEE (reference sequence). The CDR3 length is 13 residues. V gave up 0 bases and J gave up 4 bases, with 7 bases separating them.

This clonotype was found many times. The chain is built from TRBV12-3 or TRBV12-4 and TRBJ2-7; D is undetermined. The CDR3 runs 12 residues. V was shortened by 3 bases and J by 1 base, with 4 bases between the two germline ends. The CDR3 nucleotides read TGTGCCAGCAGTTTCCGGTCCTACGAGCAGTACTTC. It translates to CASSFRSYEQYF.

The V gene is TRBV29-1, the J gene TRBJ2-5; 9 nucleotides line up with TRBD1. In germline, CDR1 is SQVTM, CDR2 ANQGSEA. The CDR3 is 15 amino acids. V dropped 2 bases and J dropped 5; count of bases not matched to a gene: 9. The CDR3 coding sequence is TGCAGCGTTGAACAATCACAGGGGGCAGGGGAGACCCAGTACTTC. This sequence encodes CSVEQSQGAGETQYF.

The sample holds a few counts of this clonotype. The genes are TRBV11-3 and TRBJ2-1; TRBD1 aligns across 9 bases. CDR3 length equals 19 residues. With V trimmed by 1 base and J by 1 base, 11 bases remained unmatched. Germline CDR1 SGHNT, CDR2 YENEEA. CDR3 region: CASSLVVGTGLKSYNEQFF. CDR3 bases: TGTGCCAGCAGCTTAGTAGTCGGGACAGGGTTGAAATCCTACAATGAGCAGTTCTTC.

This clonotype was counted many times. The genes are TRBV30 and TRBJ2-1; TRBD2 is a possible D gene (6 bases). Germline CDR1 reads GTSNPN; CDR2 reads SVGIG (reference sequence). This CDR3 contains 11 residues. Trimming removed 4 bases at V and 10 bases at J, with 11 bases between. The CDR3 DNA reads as TGTGCCTGGAAAGGCGGGGTAGAGCAGTTCTTC. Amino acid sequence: CAWKGGVEQFF.

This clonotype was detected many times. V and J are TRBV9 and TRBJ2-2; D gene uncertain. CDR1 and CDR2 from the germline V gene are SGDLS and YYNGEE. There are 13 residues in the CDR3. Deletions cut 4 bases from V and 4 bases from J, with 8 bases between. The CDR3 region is CASSRSSTGELFF. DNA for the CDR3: TGTGCCAGCAGCCGGTCGAGCACCGGGGAGCTGTTTTTT.

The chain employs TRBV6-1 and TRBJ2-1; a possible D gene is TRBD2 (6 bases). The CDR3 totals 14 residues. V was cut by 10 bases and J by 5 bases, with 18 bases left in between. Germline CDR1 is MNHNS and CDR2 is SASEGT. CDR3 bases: TGTGCCACCTCACTAGCTATGGTCCACAATGAGCAGTTCTTC. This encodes CATSLAMVHNEQFF.